This TCR beta chain derives from a study of cytomegalovirus exposure and HLA in healthy donors. Study-wide results and caveats: A missense variant in DCLRE1C was later tied to TCR beta V- and J-gene trimming. Within the data, a cluster of highly shared sequence variants was likely a sequencing artifact.

All donors participated as healthy donors of bone marrow. Donors had nominal health at sampling but likely had unrecorded immune exposures. This clone has only a few counts. Its cognate antigen is unknown. Germline CDR1 and CDR2: MRHNA and SNTAGT. The V and J ends lost 3 bases and 4 bases, in that order; junction bases with no gene match: 2. The CDR3 spans 14 residues. Vbeta (60) and Jbeta (13) primers were used in the PCR. TCRdb's copy holds only in-frame clones and misses some; the assay was immunoSEQ multiplex PCR. The sample lists about 190,000 clones, around 83% seen once, with 0.8% in the top ten.

Sample: PBMCs. This clonotype originated in a woman aged 18 to 35 in good health and CMV-seronegative. V is TRBV6-4 and J is TRBJ1-5; 8 bases line up with TRBD1. For the CDR3, the DNA is TGTGCCAGCAGTGAGACAGGGGAAAATCAGCCCCAGCATTTT. Translated, it gives CASSETGENQPQHF.